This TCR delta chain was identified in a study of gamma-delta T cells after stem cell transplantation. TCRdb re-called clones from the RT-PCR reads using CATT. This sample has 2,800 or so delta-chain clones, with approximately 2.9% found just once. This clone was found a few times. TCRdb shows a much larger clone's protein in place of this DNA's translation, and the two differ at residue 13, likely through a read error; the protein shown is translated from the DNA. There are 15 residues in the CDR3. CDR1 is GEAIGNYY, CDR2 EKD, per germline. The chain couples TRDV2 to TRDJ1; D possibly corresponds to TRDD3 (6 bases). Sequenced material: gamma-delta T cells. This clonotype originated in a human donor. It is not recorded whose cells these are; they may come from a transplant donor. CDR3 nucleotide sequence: TGTGCCTGTGACGCGCTTGAAGGGGGACCCCCGAAACCCATCTTT. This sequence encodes CACDALEGGPPKPIF.